This record concerns one TCR beta chain sequence. This entry comes from a study of blood T cell repertoires in COVID-19. Across the whole study: From T cells, B-cell-depleted T cells, or PBMCs came the material, which was cDNA or gDNA.

This CDR3 region has 14 residues. The V gene lost 0 bases and the J gene lost 1 base, with 7 bases spanning the gap. Germline lookup yields CDR1 SGHRS and CDR2 YFSETQ. Here immunoSEQ multiplex PCR was the method, and the copy in TCRdb shows in-frame clones only, minus some. The sample yields 90,000 to 150,000 clones, 79% seen once. Source material: peripheral blood. This TCR was recovered from a woman of 80 years or more with acute or convalescent COVID-19. V usage is TRBV5-1 and J usage is TRBJ2-5, with D uncertain. CDR3 coding DNA: TGCGCCAGCAGCTTGGGGCAGTCCCAAGAGACCCAGTACTTC. Its translation: CASSLGQSQETQYF.